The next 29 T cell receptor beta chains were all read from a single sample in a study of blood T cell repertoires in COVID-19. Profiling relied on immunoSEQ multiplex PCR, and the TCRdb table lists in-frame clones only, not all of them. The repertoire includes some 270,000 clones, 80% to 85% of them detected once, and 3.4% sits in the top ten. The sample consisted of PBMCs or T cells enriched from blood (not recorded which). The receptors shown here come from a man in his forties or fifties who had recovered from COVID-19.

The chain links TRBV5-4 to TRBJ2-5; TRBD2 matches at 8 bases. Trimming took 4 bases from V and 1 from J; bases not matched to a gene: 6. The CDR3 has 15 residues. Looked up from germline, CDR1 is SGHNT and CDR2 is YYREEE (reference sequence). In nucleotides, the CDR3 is TGTGCCAGCAGCCGGAGCGGGGGCACCCAAGAGACCCAGTACTTC. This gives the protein CASSRSGGTQETQYF.

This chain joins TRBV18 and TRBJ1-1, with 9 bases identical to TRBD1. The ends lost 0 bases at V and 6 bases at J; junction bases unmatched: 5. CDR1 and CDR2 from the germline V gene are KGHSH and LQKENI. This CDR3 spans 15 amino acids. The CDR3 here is CASSPPMGQGSEAFF. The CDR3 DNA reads TGTGCCAGCTCACCACCAATGGGACAGGGCTCTGAAGCTTTCTTT.

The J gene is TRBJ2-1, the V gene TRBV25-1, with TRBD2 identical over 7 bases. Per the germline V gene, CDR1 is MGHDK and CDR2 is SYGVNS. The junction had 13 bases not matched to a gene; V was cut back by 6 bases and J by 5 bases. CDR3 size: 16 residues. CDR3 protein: CASSPGVGEGDNEQFF. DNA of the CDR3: TGTGCCAGCAGCCCTGGAGTTGGGGAGGGAGACAATGAGCAGTTCTTC.

Here the CDR3 DNA reads TGCAGCGTTGAAGAGTGGAGGGCCCATGGCTACACCTTC. It codes for CSVEEWRAHGYTF. The chain has TRBV29-1 and TRBJ1-2, with D unresolved. V gave up 0 bases and J gave up 6 bases, with 11 bases separating them. Germline V lookup: CDR1 SQVTM, CDR2 ANQGSEA. The CDR3 consists of 13 residues.

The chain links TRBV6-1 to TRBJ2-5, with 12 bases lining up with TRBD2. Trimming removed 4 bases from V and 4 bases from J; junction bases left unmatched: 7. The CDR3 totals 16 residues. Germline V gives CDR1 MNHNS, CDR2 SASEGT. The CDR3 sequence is CASSALTSGGPETQYF. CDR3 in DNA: TGTGCCAGCAGTGCTTTGACTAGCGGGGGCCCAGAGACCCAGTACTTC.

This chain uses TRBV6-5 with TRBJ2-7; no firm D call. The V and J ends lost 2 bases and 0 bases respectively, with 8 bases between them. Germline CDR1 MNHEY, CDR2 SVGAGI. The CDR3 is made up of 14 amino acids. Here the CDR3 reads CASSYRQVSYEQYF. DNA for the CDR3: TGTGCCAGCAGTTACCGGCAGGTCTCCTACGAGCAGTACTTC.

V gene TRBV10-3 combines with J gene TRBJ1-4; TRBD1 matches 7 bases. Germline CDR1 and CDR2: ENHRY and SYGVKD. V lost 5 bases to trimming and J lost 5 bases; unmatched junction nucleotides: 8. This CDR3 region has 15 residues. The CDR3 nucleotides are TGTGCCATCAGTAGCACCGGGACAGCAAATGAAAAACTGTTTTTT. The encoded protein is CAISSTGTANEKLFF.

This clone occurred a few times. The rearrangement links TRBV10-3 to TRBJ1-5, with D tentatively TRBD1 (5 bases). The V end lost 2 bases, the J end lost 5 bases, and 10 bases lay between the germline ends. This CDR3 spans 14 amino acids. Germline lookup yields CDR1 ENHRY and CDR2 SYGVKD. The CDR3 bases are TGTGCCATCAGTGAGACAGGCCAGGATCAGCCCCAGCATTTT. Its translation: CAISETGQDQPQHF.

The DNA for the CDR3 is TGTGCCAGCAGCCTCACTAGCGGGGTGAACACCGGGGAGCTGTTTTTT. Translating gives CASSLTSGVNTGELFF. The chain carries TRBV16 and TRBJ2-2; 10 bases align to TRBD2. CDR3 size: 16 residues. The V segment lost 4 bases and the J segment 1 base; nucleotides outside the gene matches: 3. Germline V lookup: CDR1 KGHSY, CDR2 FQNENV. Together with reference TRBV16 and TRBJ2-2, the CDR3 gives the full variable domain: GEEVAQTPKHLVRGEGQKAKLYCAPIKGHSYVFWYQQVLKNEFKFLISFQNENVFDETGMPKERFSAKCLPNSPCSLEIQATKLEDSAVYFCASSLTSGVNTGELFFGEGSRLTVL.

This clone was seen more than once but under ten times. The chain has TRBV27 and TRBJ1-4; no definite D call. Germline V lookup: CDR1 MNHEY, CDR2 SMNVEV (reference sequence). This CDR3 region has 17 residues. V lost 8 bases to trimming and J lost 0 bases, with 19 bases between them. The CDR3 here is CASSPGRHAATNEKLFF. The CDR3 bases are TGTGCCAGCTCCCCCGGCAGGCATGCTGCAACTAATGAAAAACTGTTTTTT.

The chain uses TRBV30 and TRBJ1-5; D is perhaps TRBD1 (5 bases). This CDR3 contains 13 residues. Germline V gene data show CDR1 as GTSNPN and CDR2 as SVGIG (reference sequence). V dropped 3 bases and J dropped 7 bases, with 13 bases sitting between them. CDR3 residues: CAWSREGVQPQHF. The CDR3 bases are TGTGCCTGGAGCAGGGAGGGAGTCCAGCCCCAGCATTTT.

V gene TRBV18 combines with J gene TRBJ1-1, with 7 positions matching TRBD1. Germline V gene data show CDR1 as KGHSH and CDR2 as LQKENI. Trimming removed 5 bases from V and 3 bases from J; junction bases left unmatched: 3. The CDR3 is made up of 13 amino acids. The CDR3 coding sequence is TGTGCCAGCTCATCAACAGGGGACACTGAAGCTTTCTTT. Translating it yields CASSSTGDTEAFF.

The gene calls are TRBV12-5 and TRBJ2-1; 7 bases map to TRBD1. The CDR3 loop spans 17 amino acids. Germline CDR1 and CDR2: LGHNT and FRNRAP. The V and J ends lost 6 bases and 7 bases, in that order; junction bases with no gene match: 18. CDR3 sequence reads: CASGFLQTGRITNEQFF. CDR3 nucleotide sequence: TGTGCTAGTGGCTTCCTCCAGACAGGGCGTATTACAAATGAGCAGTTCTTC. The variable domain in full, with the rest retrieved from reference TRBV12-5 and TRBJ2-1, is DARVTQTPRHKVTEMGQEVTMRCQPILGHNTVFWYRQTMMQGLELLAYFRNRAPLDDSGMPKDRFSAEMPDATLATLKIQPSEPRDSAVYFCASGFLQTGRITNEQFFGPGTRLTVL.

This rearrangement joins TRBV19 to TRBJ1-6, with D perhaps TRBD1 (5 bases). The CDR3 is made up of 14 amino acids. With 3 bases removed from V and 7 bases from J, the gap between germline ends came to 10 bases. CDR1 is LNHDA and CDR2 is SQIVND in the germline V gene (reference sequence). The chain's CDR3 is CASSIPTENSPLHF. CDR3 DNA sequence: TGTGCCAGTAGTATCCCGACAGAGAATTCACCCCTCCACTTT. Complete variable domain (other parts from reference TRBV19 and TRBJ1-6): DGGITQSPKYLFRKEGQNVTLSCEQNLNHDAMYWYRQDPGQGLRLIYYSQIVNDFQKGDIAEGYSVSREKKESFPLTVTSAQKNPTAFYLCASSIPTENSPLHFGNGTRLTVT.

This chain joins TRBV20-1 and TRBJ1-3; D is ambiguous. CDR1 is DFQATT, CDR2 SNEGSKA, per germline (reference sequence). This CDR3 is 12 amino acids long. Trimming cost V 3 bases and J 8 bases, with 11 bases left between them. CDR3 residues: CSASGAADTIYF. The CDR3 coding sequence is TGCAGTGCTAGTGGAGCGGCGGACACCATATATTTT.

CDR3 DNA sequence: TGTGCCAGCGGGCCTCCCCCATTTTCCCCCGGGGAGCTGTTTTTT. It translates to CASGPPPFSPGELFF. The gene calls are TRBV6-5 and TRBJ2-2; D not certain. Germline lookup yields CDR1 MNHEY and CDR2 SVGAGI. The CDR3 is made up of 15 amino acids. With 8 bases removed from V and 6 bases from J, the gap between germline ends came to 19 bases.

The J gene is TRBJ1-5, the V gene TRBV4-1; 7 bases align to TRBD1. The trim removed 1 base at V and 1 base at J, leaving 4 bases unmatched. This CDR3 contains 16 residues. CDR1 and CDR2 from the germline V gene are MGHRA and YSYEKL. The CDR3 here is CASSQVVQGSNQPQHF. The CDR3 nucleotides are TGCGCCAGCAGCCAAGTGGTACAGGGGAGCAATCAGCCCCAGCATTTT.

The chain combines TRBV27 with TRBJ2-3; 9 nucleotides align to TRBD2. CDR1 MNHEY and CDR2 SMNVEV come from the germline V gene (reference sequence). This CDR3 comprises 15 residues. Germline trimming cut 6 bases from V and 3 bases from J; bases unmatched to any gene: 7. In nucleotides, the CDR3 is TGTGCCAGCAGGTGGATTAGCGGGAGTACAGATACGCAGTATTTT. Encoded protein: CASRWISGSTDTQYF.

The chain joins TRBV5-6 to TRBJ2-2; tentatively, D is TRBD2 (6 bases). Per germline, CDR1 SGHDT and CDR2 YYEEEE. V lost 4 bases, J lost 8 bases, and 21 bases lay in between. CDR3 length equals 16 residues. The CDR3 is CASSLGLSPPQGELFF. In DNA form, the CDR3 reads TGTGCCAGCAGCCTTGGACTATCCCCACCTCAGGGGGAGCTGTTTTTT.

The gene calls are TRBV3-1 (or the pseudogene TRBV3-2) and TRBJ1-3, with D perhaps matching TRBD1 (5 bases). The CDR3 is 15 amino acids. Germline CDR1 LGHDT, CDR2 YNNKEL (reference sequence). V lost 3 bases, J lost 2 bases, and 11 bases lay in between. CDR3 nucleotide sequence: TGTGCCAGCAGCCAGACAACAGGAGCTGGAAACACCATATATTTT. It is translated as CASSQTTGAGNTIYF.

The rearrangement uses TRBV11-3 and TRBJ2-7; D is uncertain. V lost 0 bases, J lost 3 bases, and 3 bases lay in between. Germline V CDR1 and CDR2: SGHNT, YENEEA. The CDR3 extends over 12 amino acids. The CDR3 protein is CASSLERYEQYF. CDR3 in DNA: TGTGCCAGCAGCTTAGAGCGCTACGAGCAGTACTTC.

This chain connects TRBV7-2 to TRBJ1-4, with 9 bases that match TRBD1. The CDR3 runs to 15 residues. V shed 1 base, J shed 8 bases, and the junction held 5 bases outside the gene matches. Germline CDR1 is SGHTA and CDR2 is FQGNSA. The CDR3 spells CASSLGGTGREKLFF. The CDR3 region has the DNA TGTGCCAGCAGCTTAGGTGGGACAGGGCGAGAAAAACTGTTTTTT.

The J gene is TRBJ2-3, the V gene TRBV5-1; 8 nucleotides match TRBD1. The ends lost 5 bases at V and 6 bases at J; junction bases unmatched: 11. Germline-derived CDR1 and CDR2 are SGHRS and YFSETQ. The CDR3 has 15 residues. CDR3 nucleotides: TGCGCCAGCAGACCCGGGACAGGAGCAGGGGATACGCAGTATTTT. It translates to CASRPGTGAGDTQYF.

CDR3 sequence reads: CASSPGLAGGPISYNEQFF. In DNA form, the CDR3 reads TGTGCCAGCTCACCGGGACTAGCGGGAGGGCCGATCTCCTACAATGAGCAGTTCTTC. The chain combines TRBV18 with TRBJ2-1; 16 positions agree with TRBD2. V was clipped by 3 bases and J by 0 bases; unmatched bases: 5. The CDR3 is made up of 19 amino acids. Germline V gives CDR1 KGHSH, CDR2 LQKENI.

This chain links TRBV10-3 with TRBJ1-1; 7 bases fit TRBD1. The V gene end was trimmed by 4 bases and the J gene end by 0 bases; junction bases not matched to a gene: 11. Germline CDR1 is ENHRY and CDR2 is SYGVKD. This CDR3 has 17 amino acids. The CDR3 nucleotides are TGTGCCATCAGTGGCACCCGACAGGGAGCGCTGAACACTGAAGCTTTCTTT. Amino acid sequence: CAISGTRQGALNTEAFF.

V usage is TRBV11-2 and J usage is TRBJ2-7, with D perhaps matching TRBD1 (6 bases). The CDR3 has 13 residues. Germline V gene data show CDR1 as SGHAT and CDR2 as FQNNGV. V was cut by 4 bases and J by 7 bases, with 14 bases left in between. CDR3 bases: TGTGCCAGCAGCTACTGGACAGCTCGGGAGCAGTACTTC. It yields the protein CASSYWTAREQYF.

The CDR3 coding sequence is TGTGCCAGTAGTATAGTTAGAAGGGGAGGGAGTGGCAATCAGCCCCAGCATTTT. Translated, it gives CASSIVRRGGSGNQPQHF. The chain combines TRBV19 with TRBJ1-5, with a tentative D call TRBD1 (5 bases). The germline CDR1 and CDR2 sequences are LNHDA and SQIVND (reference sequence). The CDR3 extends over 18 amino acids. With 1 base removed from V and 2 bases from J, the gap between germline ends came to 18 bases. Full variable domain (rest looked up from reference TRBV19 and TRBJ1-5): DGGITQSPKYLFRKEGQNVTLSCEQNLNHDAMYWYRQDPGQGLRLIYYSQIVNDFQKGDIAEGYSVSREKKESFPLTVTSAQKNPTAFYLCASSIVRRGGSGNQPQHFGDGTRLSIL.

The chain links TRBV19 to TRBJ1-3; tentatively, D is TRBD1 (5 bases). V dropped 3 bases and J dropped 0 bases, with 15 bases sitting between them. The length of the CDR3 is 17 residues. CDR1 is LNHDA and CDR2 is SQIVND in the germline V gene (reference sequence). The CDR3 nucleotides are TGTGCCAGTAGTATGCGCGGGGCAGCTTTCTCTGGAAACACCATATATTTT. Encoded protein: CASSMRGAAFSGNTIYF. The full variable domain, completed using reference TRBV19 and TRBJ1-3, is DGGITQSPKYLFRKEGQNVTLSCEQNLNHDAMYWYRQDPGQGLRLIYYSQIVNDFQKGDIAEGYSVSREKKESFPLTVTSAQKNPTAFYLCASSMRGAAFSGNTIYFGEGSWLTVV.

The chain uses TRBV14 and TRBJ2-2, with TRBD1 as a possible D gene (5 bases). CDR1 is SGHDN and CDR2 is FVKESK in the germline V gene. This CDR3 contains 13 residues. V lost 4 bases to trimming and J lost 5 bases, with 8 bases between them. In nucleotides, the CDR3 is TGTGCCAGCAGCCCTCGGACAACCGGGGAGCTGTTTTTT. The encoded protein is CASSPRTTGELFF.